Following are 17 T cell receptor beta chains from one sample sequenced in a study of CD8 T cells in Susac syndrome. Reverse transcription used about 0.45 to 1 ug RNA and random hexamers. Each CDR3 protein is one row after TCRdb ran MiXCR on the immunoSEQ multiplex PCR reads. Of around 70,000 distinct CDR3 sequences listed, over 85% are singletons. The specimen sequenced was CD8+ T cells from PBMCs. All receptors come from a human donor with multiple sclerosis.

CDR3 nucleotide sequence: TGCGCCAGCAGCCAAGGGACAGGGACCCGTACTGAAGCTTTCTTT. It translates to CASSQGTGTRTEAFF. The V gene is TRBV4-3, the J gene TRBJ1-1; TRBD1 matches at 8 bases. With V trimmed by 1 base and J by 5 bases, 6 bases remained unmatched. There are 15 residues in the CDR3. Germline CDR1 LGHNA, CDR2 YSLEER.

The chain combines TRBV28 with TRBJ1-1, with a weak D call TRBD1 (5 bases). The V end was cut by 4 bases, the J end by 7 bases, with 13 bases between. The CDR3 runs to 13 residues. The V gene's germline CDR1 is MDHEN and CDR2 SYDVKM. CDR3 nucleotides: TGTGCCAGCAGTTCGGCAGGGACGATTGAAGCTTTCTTT. Protein: CASSSAGTIEAFF.

The CDR3 region has the DNA TGTGCCAGCAGCTCACACGGACAGGGGGGCAATGAGCAGTTCTTC. Translating gives CASSSHGQGGNEQFF. V usage is TRBV7-9 and J usage is TRBJ2-1; 10 positions agree with TRBD1. Germline trimming cut 4 bases from V and 6 bases from J; bases unmatched to any gene: 6. The germline V gene encodes CDR1 SEHNR and CDR2 FQNEAQ (reference sequence). This CDR3 has 15 amino acids.

The chain is built from TRBV24-1 and TRBJ2-1, with D hard to call. V was shortened by 0 bases and J by 2 bases, with 1 base between the two germline ends. In germline, CDR1 is KGHDR, CDR2 SFDVKD. This CDR3 is built from 13 residues. CDR3 sequence (DNA): TGTGCCACCAGTGATTTGGCCTACAATGAGCAGTTCTTC. Amino acid sequence: CATSDLAYNEQFF.

The J gene is TRBJ1-1, the V gene TRBV14; 7 bases match TRBD1. The CDR3 is 15 residues long. Germline CDR1 and CDR2: SGHDN and FVKESK. V lost 5 bases, J lost 11 bases, and 17 bases stayed unmatched. The CDR3 coding sequence is TGTGCCAGCAGCTCTCGGGACAGCGGGCGAGTACGGGCTTTCTTT. Amino acids: CASSSRDSGRVRAFF.

CDR3 nucleotide sequence: TGTGCCAGCAGCGTAGCTGGCGGGAGGGATGAGCAGTTCTTC. Amino acid sequence: CASSVAGGRDEQFF. The V gene is TRBV9, the J gene TRBJ2-1; TRBD2 matches at 9 bases. V shed 0 bases and J 8 bases; nucleotides not matched to a gene: 3. Germline values: CDR1 SGDLS, CDR2 YYNGEE. The CDR3 totals 14 residues. The variable domain in full, completed from reference TRBV9 and TRBJ2-1, reads DSGVTQTPKHLITATGQRVTLRCSPRSGDLSVYWYQQSLDQGLQFLIQYYNGEERAKGNILERFSAQQFPDLHSELNLSSLELGDSALYFCASSVAGGRDEQFFGPGTRLTVL.

The chain recombines TRBV20-1 with TRBJ2-2; 14 bases line up with TRBD2. CDR1 is DFQATT, CDR2 SNEGSKA, per germline (reference sequence). The CDR3 totals 15 residues. Losses at the gene ends were 5 bases for V and 7 bases for J; bases not matched to a gene: 6. The CDR3 sequence is CSALPGLAGVGELFF. DNA for the CDR3: TGCAGTGCTTTACCGGGACTAGCGGGAGTCGGGGAGCTGTTTTTT.

CDR3 protein: CASSPSSSMTGYTF. In nucleotides, the CDR3 is TGTGCCAGCAGCCCGAGCAGTTCTATGACGGGCTACACCTTC. The V and J genes are TRBV5-6 and TRBJ1-2; D unclear. The CDR3 covers 14 residues. The germline gives CDR1 SGHDT, CDR2 YYEEEE. Between the trimmed V and J ends, which lost 4 bases and 8 bases, there was a span of 18 bases.

The rearrangement uses TRBV3-1 and TRBJ2-7; 7 nucleotides align to TRBD2. This CDR3 is 14 amino acids long. After removal of 1 base from V and 4 bases from J, the junction contained 4 bases not matched to a gene. CDR1 and CDR2 from the germline V gene are LGHDT and YNNKEL (reference sequence). CDR3 protein: CASSQVEGGYEQYF. The CDR3 DNA follows: TGTGCCAGCAGCCAAGTGGAGGGAGGGTACGAGCAGTACTTC.

The chain couples TRBV27 to TRBJ2-7; tentatively, D is TRBD2 (5 bases). Trimming pared 4 bases from V and 4 bases from J, leaving 11 bases between. The CDR3 totals 13 residues. Per the germline V gene, CDR1 is MNHEY and CDR2 is SMNVEV (reference sequence). Written as DNA, the CDR3 is TGTGCCAGCAGTTATCGGCCGGGGTACGAGCAGTACTTC. As protein: CASSYRPGYEQYF.

The chain combines TRBV27 with TRBJ2-7; 11 bases align to TRBD2. The CDR3 extends over 13 amino acids. V gave up 7 bases and J gave up 2 bases; unmatched junction bases: 1. Per germline, CDR1 MNHEY and CDR2 SMNVEV (reference sequence). Here the CDR3 reads CASMTSGTYEQYF. The CDR3 nucleotides read TGTGCCAGCATGACTAGCGGGACCTACGAGCAGTACTTC.

The rearrangement joins TRBV28 to TRBJ1-5; D possibly corresponds to TRBD1 (6 bases). There are 14 residues in the CDR3. V gave up 6 bases and J gave up 3 bases, with 12 bases separating them. The germline gives CDR1 MDHEN, CDR2 SYDVKM. This CDR3 reads CASRITGFNQPQHF. DNA for the CDR3: TGTGCCAGCAGAATTACAGGGTTCAATCAGCCCCAGCATTTT.

The gene calls are TRBV20-1 and TRBJ1-1; 7 bases match TRBD1. With V trimmed by 4 bases and J by 3 bases, 14 bases remained unmatched. The germline CDR1 and CDR2 sequences are DFQATT and SNEGSKA (reference sequence). This CDR3 spans 16 amino acids. The CDR3 DNA follows: TGCAGTGCTAAACATAGGGGGCAGGGAACGTACACTGAAGCTTTCTTT. It encodes CSAKHRGQGTYTEAFF.

This clonotype occurred a few times. The chain joins TRBV7-2 to TRBJ2-3; possibly TRBD2 for D (5 bases). Germline loops: CDR1 SGHTA, CDR2 FQGNSA. CDR3 size: 18 residues. The V end was cut by 5 bases, the J end by 2 bases, with 23 bases between. CDR3: CASSQLGYSQEFTDTQYF. Written as DNA, the CDR3 is TGTGCCAGCAGCCAACTAGGGTATAGTCAAGAGTTCACAGATACGCAGTATTTT.

This chain links TRBV5-4 with TRBJ2-7, with 7 bases that match TRBD1. This CDR3 contains 14 residues. CDR1 and CDR2 (germline): SGHNT, YYREEE (reference sequence). Trimming took 3 bases from V and 1 from J; bases not matched to a gene: 4. The DNA for the CDR3 is TGTGCCAGCAGCTCACAGGGGACATCCTACGAGCAGTACTTC. It translates to CASSSQGTSYEQYF. The full variable domain, its missing parts supplied by reference TRBV5-4 and TRBJ2-7, is ETGVTQSPTHLIKTRGQQVTLRCSSQSGHNTVSWYQQALGQGPQFIFQYYREEENGRGNFPPRFSGLQFPNYSSELNVNALELDDSALYLCASSSQGTSYEQYFGPGTRLTVT.

The chain joins TRBV28 to TRBJ2-4; TRBD1 matches at 8 bases. With V trimmed by 6 bases and J by 2 bases, 12 bases remained unmatched. The germline CDR1 and CDR2 sequences are MDHEN and SYDVKM. The length of the CDR3 is 17 residues. CDR3 amino acids: CASSAFGQGYTKNIQYF. In nucleotides, the CDR3 is TGTGCCAGCAGCGCTTTTGGACAGGGCTACACCAAAAACATTCAGTACTTC.

The gene calls are TRBV20-1 and TRBJ2-2; TRBD1 agrees at 11 bases. Per the germline V gene, CDR1 is DFQATT and CDR2 is SNEGSKA (reference sequence). The length of the CDR3 is 15 residues. The trim removed 0 bases at V and 6 bases at J, leaving 3 bases unmatched. The CDR3 loop reads CSAREAGQGAGELFF. CDR3 bases: TGCAGTGCTAGAGAAGCGGGACAGGGGGCCGGGGAGCTGTTTTTT.